Below are 11 T cell receptor beta chains sequenced from a single sample in a study of blood T cell repertoires in COVID-19. Sequencing was performed with immunoSEQ multiplex PCR; in TCRdb, only in-frame clones are kept and a portion is missing. The repertoire holds about 340,000 clones, with 85% to 90% as singletons. The sequencing input was peripheral blood. The receptor set was obtained from a woman between 50 and 59 years old with COVID-19, enrolled during active disease.

Note on this clone: Given the absence of the conserved phenylalanine or tryptophan at the CDR3 end, a read error is likely. The DNA is left out, because the CDR3 cannot be placed on it with certainty; the CDR3 is given as TCRdb lists it. V is TRBV6-1 and J is TRBJ1-5; TRBD1 is the table's D call, not checked against the DNA. The germline CDR1 and CDR2 sequences are MNHNS and SASEGT. The length of the CDR3 is 11 amino acids, counting both ends. CDR3 region: CASSDLTVKEI.

V and J are TRBV28 and TRBJ2-3, with a possible D match to TRBD2 (5 bases). CDR1 is MDHEN, CDR2 SYDVKM, per germline. V was shortened by 2 bases and J by 2 bases, with 8 bases between the two germline ends. The CDR3 has 14 residues. The CDR3 here is CASSLLLATDTQYF. The CDR3 DNA reads as TGTGCCAGCAGTTTACTCCTAGCCACAGATACGCAGTATTTT.

The gene calls are TRBV29-1 and TRBJ2-1; D is possibly TRBD2 (7 bases). Germline lookup yields CDR1 SQVTM and CDR2 ANQGSEA. CDR3 length: 19 residues. Trimming left V 5 bases short and J 2 bases short, with 28 bases between. CDR3 sequence (DNA): TGCAGCGTTAGGAGGGGGGGAGGGGCCAACCGACCACCCTACAATGAGCAGTTCTTC. Amino acid sequence: CSVRRGGGANRPPYNEQFF.

This chain uses TRBV2 with TRBJ2-1, with TRBD2 identical over 7 bases. Germline CDR1 is SNHLY and CDR2 is FYNNEI. Germline trimming cut 6 bases from V and 5 bases from J; bases unmatched to any gene: 10. The CDR3 length is 15 residues. CDR3 nucleotide sequence: TGTGCCAGCAGCCCCCTTGGACTAGGAGACAATGAGCAGTTCTTC. This sequence encodes CASSPLGLGDNEQFF. Using reference TRBV2 and TRBJ2-1 for the parts outside the CDR3, the full variable domain is EPEVTQTPSHQVTQMGQEVILRCVPISNHLYFYWYRQILGQKVEFLVSFYNNEISEKSEIFDDQFSVERPDGSNFTLKIRSTKLEDSAMYFCASSPLGLGDNEQFFGPGTRLTVL.

This clone was detected once. V usage is TRBV2 and J usage is TRBJ1-5; TRBD1 might be the D (5 bases). CDR1 is SNHLY and CDR2 is FYNNEI in the germline V gene. CDR3 length equals 13 residues. V lost 5 bases and J lost 5, with 10 bases in between. CDR3 in amino acids: CASSRGGDQPQHF. Written as DNA, the CDR3 is TGTGCCAGCAGTAGGGGTGGGGATCAGCCCCAGCATTTT.

The chain uses TRBV18 and TRBJ1-3; no definite D call. This CDR3 has 17 residues. Germline V gives CDR1 KGHSH, CDR2 LQKENI. The V and J ends lost 3 bases and 4 bases respectively, with 19 bases between them. The CDR3 sequence: CASSPPATDARGNTIYF. The CDR3 nucleotides are TGTGCCAGCTCACCGCCGGCAACCGATGCGAGGGGAAACACCATATATTTT.

This chain connects TRBV5-1 to TRBJ1-1, with TRBD1 matching over 9 bases. The CDR3 has 16 amino acids. Germline CDR1 reads SGHRS; CDR2 reads YFSETQ. J lost 5 bases, V lost 0 bases, and 8 bases had no gene match. DNA for the CDR3: TGCGCCAGCAGCTTGGTGGGACAGGGTTTCGGAACTGAAGCTTTCTTT. It yields the protein CASSLVGQGFGTEAFF. Combining the CDR3 with reference TRBV5-1 and TRBJ1-1 gives the whole variable domain KAGVTQTPRYLIKTRGQQVTLSCSPISGHRSVSWYQQTPGQGLQFLFEYFSETQRNKGNFPGRFSGRQFSNSRSEMNVSTLELGDSALYLCASSLVGQGFGTEAFFGQGTRLTVV.

The V gene is TRBV11-3, the J gene TRBJ2-3; the match to TRBD2 covers 13 bases. The CDR3 has 17 amino acids. Germline CDR1 is SGHNT and CDR2 is YENEEA. The V and J ends lost 5 bases and 5 bases, in that order; junction bases with no gene match: 10. The CDR3 protein is CASSPGTSGAQRDTQYF. CDR3 bases: TGTGCCAGCAGCCCCGGGACTAGCGGGGCCCAGCGAGATACGCAGTATTTT.

The chain couples TRBV19 to TRBJ2-7; possible D gene TRBD2, 6 bases. V was clipped by 2 bases and J by 0 bases, with 11 bases between them. This CDR3 contains 15 residues. In germline, CDR1 is LNHDA, CDR2 SQIVND (reference sequence). The CDR3 DNA reads TGTGCCAGTAGTATATCGCCCGGGAGCTCCTACGAGCAGTACTTC. Amino acids: CASSISPGSSYEQYF.

The rearrangement links TRBV30 to TRBJ2-7; D is possibly TRBD1 (5 bases). Trimming stripped 1 base from V and 4 bases from J, with 14 bases between. Germline loops: CDR1 GTSNPN, CDR2 SVGIG (reference sequence). The CDR3 consists of 14 residues. The DNA for the CDR3 is TGTGCCTGGAGTGGGACAAGGAAGATTTACGAGCAGTACTTC. It codes for CAWSGTRKIYEQYF.

The V and J genes are TRBV19 and TRBJ2-3; D perhaps matches TRBD1 (6 bases). V was clipped by 5 bases and J by 0 bases, with 21 bases between them. CDR1 and CDR2 (germline): LNHDA, SQIVND (reference sequence). There are 18 residues in the CDR3. The CDR3 coding sequence is TGTGCCAGTAGTCAATGGTGGGCCCGGCAGGGGAGCACAGATACGCAGTATTTT. This sequence encodes CASSQWWARQGSTDTQYF.